What follows is one T cell receptor beta chain and its context. MiXCR, applied by TCRdb to the reads, yields one record per CDR3 protein. The table records almost 300,000 distinct CDR3 sequences, about 9.2% of them present only once. The data were obtained in a study of T cell repertoires in cytomegalovirus infection. The V gene's germline CDR1 is MNHNY and CDR2 SVGAGI (reference sequence). The CDR3 totals 14 residues. The V gene end was trimmed by 4 bases and the J gene end by 5 bases; junction bases not matched to a gene: 5. This TCR was recovered from a human donor in good health (CMV status not recorded). Some clones in this sample may be carry-over from other donors' samples. The sequencing input was PBMCs. J is TRBJ1-2 and V is TRBV6-6; 9 bases match TRBD1. This CDR3 reads CASSSGQGSYGYTF. Written as DNA, the CDR3 is TGTGCCAGCAGTTCAGGACAGGGGTCGTATGGCTACACCTTC.